This T cell receptor beta chain was recorded in a study of blood T cell repertoires in COVID-19. Study at large: Whether acute or convalescent, the COVID-19 samples came from the United States, Italy and Spain. PBMCs, B-cell-depleted T cells, or T cells provided the cDNA or gDNA that made up the material.

J lost 0 bases, V lost 11 bases, and 3 bases had no gene match. The germline gives CDR1 SNHLY, CDR2 FYNNEI. CDR3 length: 12 amino acids. Source study methods: Amplification from reference gene primers served as the basis for estimated nucleated cell counts. Libraries were prepared by immunoSEQ multiplex PCR; TCRdb keeps only in-frame clonotypes and omits some of them. That table gives V, J and clone size, and the DNA gave D and trimming. The sample includes 200,000 to 300,000 clones, 87% of them seen just once. Material for sequencing was peripheral blood. The source of this sequence is a woman aged 35 to 49 who had recovered from COVID-19. The chain employs TRBV2 and TRBJ2-7, with 8 nucleotides matching TRBD2. The CDR3 DNA reads as TGTGCCCTTAGCGGGGACTCCTACGAGCAGTACTTC. It translates to CALSGDSYEQYF.